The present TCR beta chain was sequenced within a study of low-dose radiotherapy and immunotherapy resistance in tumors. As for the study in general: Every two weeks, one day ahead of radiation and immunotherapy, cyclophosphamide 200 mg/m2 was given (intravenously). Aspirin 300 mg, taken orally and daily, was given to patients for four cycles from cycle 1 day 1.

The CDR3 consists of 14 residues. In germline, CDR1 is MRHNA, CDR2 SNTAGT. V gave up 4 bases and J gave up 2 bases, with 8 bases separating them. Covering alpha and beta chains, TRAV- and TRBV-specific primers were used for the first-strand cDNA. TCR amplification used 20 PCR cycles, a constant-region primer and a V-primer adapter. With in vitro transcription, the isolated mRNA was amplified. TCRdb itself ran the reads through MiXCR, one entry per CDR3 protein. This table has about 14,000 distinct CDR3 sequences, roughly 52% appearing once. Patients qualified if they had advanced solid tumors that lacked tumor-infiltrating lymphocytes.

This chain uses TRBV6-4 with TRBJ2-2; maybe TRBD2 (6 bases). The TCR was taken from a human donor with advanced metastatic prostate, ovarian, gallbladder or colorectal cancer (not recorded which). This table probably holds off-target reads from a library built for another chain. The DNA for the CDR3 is TGTGCCAGCAGTGGACTAGGTAACACCGGGGAGCTGTTTTTT. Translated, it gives CASSGLGNTGELFF.